These T cell receptor beta chains were read from a single sample in a study of blood T cell repertoires in COVID-19. Here immunoSEQ multiplex PCR was the method, and the copy in TCRdb shows in-frame clones only, minus some. This sample carries 90,000 to 130,000 clones, approximately 85% of them seen once, and the ten largest clones take 1.1% to 1.5%. The sequenced material came from peripheral blood. These receptor sequences come from a middle-aged man with acute or convalescent COVID-19. CDR3s include the opening cysteine and the closing phenylalanine or tryptophan. A D gene is named only where the DNA matches it firmly. Where a row states a size, it is once, few, many or the class of an expanded clone; other rows omit it.

TRBJ2-2 | TRBV9 | TRBD2 | - | 16 | CASSVETSGNTGELFF | TGTGCCAGCAGCGTAGAAACTAGCGGGAACACCGGGGAGCTGTTTTTT
TRBJ1-4 | TRBV18 | - | - | 14 | CASSLWDSGEKLFF | TGTGCCAGCTCCCTTTGGGACTCAGGGGAAAAACTGTTTTTT
TRBJ2-7 | TRBV6-5 | - | - | 15 | CASSSSPGLSYEQYF | TGTGCCAGCAGTTCCTCTCCGGGACTTTCCTACGAGCAGTACTTC
TRBJ2-1 | TRBV19 | - | - | 16 | CASSMKRTLSYNEQFF | TGTGCCAGTAGTATGAAGCGGACCCTCTCCTACAATGAGCAGTTCTTC
TRBJ2-1 | TRBV11-2 | TRBD2 | few | 14 | CASSSTGGLGEQFF | TGTGCCAGCAGCTCTACGGGGGGGCTGGGTGAGCAGTTCTTC
TRBJ1-2 | TRBV7-2 | TRBD1 | once | 15 | CASSPETGGNYGYTF | TGTGCCAGCAGCCCCGAGACAGGGGGCAACTATGGCTACACCTTC
TRBJ2-7 | TRBV12-3/TRBV12-4 | TRBD1 | - | 13 | CASSLTRQGEQYF | TGTGCCAGCAGTCTAACCCGACAGGGCGAGCAGTACTTC
TRBJ2-4 | TRBV5-1 | - | - | 16 | CASSPQAAGELNIQYF | TGCGCCAGCAGCCCCCAGGCAGCGGGTGAATTAAACATTCAGTACTTC
TRBJ2-1 | TRBV6-5 | TRBD2 | - | 15 | CASTPGLAGGNEQFF | TGTGCCAGCACCCCGGGACTAGCGGGAGGCAATGAGCAGTTCTTC
TRBJ1-2 | TRBV6-5 | TRBD1 | - | 14 | CASIGTVTNYGYTF | TGTGCCAGCATCGGGACAGTTACTAACTATGGCTACACCTTC
TRBJ2-3 | TRBV6-5 | - | - | 14 | CASTYSRRTDTQYF | TGTGCCAGCACCTATTCTAGGCGCACAGATACGCAGTATTTT
TRBJ1-6 | TRBV19 | - | - | 14 | CASTPGGGNSPLHF | TGTGCCAGTACTCCGGGGGGGGGTAATTCACCCCTCCACTTT
TRBJ1-1 | TRBV6-5 | - | once | 16 | CASSSPLGSGNTEAFF | TGTGCCAGCAGTTCCCCCCTTGGCAGCGGGAACACTGAAGCTTTCTTT
TRBJ2-5 | TRBV7-8 | - | - | 15 | CASSRGVRGTETQYF | TGTGCCAGCAGCCGAGGGGTAAGGGGCACAGAGACCCAGTACTTC
TRBJ1-5 | TRBV6-2/TRBV6-3 | TRBD1 | - | 17 | CASSYDKTGIGNQPQHF | TGTGCCAGCAGTTACGACAAGACAGGGATTGGTAATCAGCCCCAGCATTTT
TRBJ2-1 | TRBV7-2 | - | - | 12 | CASSLSRREQFF | TGTGCCAGCAGCTTATCTAGACGCGAGCAGTTCTTC
TRBJ2-7 | TRBV29-1 | TRBD2 | many | 16 | CSVGSSDGLAGGEQYF | TGCAGCGTTGGTAGTTCCGACGGACTAGCGGGTGGCGAGCAGTACTTC
TRBJ2-1 | TRBV4-2 | TRBD1 | - | 18 | CASSQDIKGASSYNEQFF | TGTGCCAGCAGCCAAGACATTAAGGGGGCAAGCTCCTACAATGAGCAGTTCTTC
TRBJ2-7 | TRBV7-3 | TRBD1 | - | 14 | CASSRRDRGIEQYF | TGTGCCAGCAGCCGCCGGGACAGGGGGATCGAGCAGTACTTC
TRBJ1-4 | TRBV6-5 | - | - | 14 | CASSTDRRTGKLFF | TGTGCCAGCTCCACGGACCGGAGAACGGGGAAACTGTTTTTT
TRBJ2-7 | TRBV6-2/TRBV6-3 | TRBD1 | - | 17 | CASSYRVTTGESYEQYF | TGTGCCAGCAGTTACCGAGTTACGACAGGGGAAAGCTACGAGCAGTACTTC
TRBJ2-1 | TRBV27 | TRBD2 | few | 17 | CASSFLTSGRAWDEQFF | TGTGCCAGCAGTTTTCTGACTAGCGGGAGGGCCTGGGATGAGCAGTTCTTC
TRBJ2-3 | TRBV19 | TRBD2 | few | 11 | CASSSGNTQYF | TGTGCCAGTTCGAGCGGGAATACGCAGTATTTT
TRBJ1-1 | TRBV29-1 | - | - | 13 | CSVKVTEATEAFF | TGCAGCGTTAAGGTGACAGAGGCCACTGAAGCTTTCTTT
TRBJ2-1 | TRBV5-1 | TRBD2 | - | 17 | CASSSTSGRASGNEQFF | TGCGCCAGCAGTTCGACTAGCGGGAGGGCCTCTGGGAATGAGCAGTTCTTC
TRBJ1-1 | TRBV4-3 | - | - | 13 | CASSQRVDTEAFF | TGCGCCAGCAGCCAACGGGTGGACACTGAAGCTTTCTTT
TRBJ1-2 | TRBV7-2 | TRBD1 | once | 16 | CASSPQQAGGFYGYTF | TGTGCCAGCAGCCCACAGCAGGCAGGGGGCTTCTATGGCTACACCTTC
TRBJ1-5 | TRBV5-6 | - | - | 14 | CASTALHSNQPQHF | TGTGCCAGTACAGCCTTACATAGCAATCAGCCCCAGCATTTT
TRBJ2-3 | TRBV7-3 | TRBD2 | - | 15 | CASSPNGLATDTQYF | TGTGCCAGCAGCCCCAACGGACTAGCGACAGATACGCAGTATTTT
TRBJ1-5 | TRBV5-8 | - | - | 14 | CASSLIYSNQPQHF | TGTGCCAGCAGCTTAATCTATAGCAATCAGCCCCAGCATTTT
TRBJ2-5 | TRBV20-1 | TRBD2 | - | 19 | CSASRRGLAGGRRQQTQYF | TGCAGTGCTAGTCGAAGGGGACTAGCGGGGGGGCGACGCCAACAGACCCAGTACTTC
TRBJ2-6 | TRBV4-1 | TRBD1 | once | 16 | CASSQADRAGANVLTF | TGCGCCAGCAGCCAAGCCGACAGGGCTGGGGCCAACGTCCTGACTTTC
TRBJ2-7 | TRBV28 | - | few | 13 | CASTQRRDYEQYF | TGTGCCAGCACCCAACGCCGGGACTACGAGCAGTACTTC
TRBJ1-6 | TRBV5-1 | - | - | 15 | CASSLNGFGGSPLHF | TGCGCCAGCAGCTTGAATGGGTTCGGAGGTTCACCCCTCCACTTT
TRBJ1-3 | TRBV21-1 | - | - | 17 | CASSRQDSIYSGNTIYF | TGTGCCAGCAGCAGGCAGGACAGTATCTACTCTGGAAACACCATATATTTT
TRBJ2-1 | TRBV19 | TRBD2 | few | 16 | CASSIGGRGPYNEQFF | TGTGCCAGTAGTATTGGTGGGAGGGGTCCTTACAATGAGCAGTTCTTC
TRBJ1-1 | TRBV29-1 | TRBD1 | - | 13 | CSGGSRGYTEAFF | TGCAGCGGGGGTTCCAGGGGGTACACTGAAGCTTTCTTT
TRBJ2-4 | TRBV3-1/TRBV3-2 | - | - | 16 | CASSQYPGGAKNIQYF | TGTGCCAGCAGCCAATACCCCGGGGGAGCCAAAAACATTCAGTACTTC
TRBJ2-5 | TRBV7-3 | - | - | 14 | CASSSRRGQETQYF | TGTGCCAGCAGCTCCCGCCGGGGCCAAGAGACCCAGTACTTC
TRBJ2-7 | TRBV27 | - | - | 15 | CARDNTADYPYEQYF | TGTGCCAGGGATAATACCGCGGACTACCCCTACGAGCAGTACTTC
TRBJ1-2 | TRBV6-5 | - | - | 11 | CALQGNYGYTF | TGTGCCTTACAGGGTAACTATGGCTACACCTTC
TRBJ2-3 | TRBV6-1 | TRBD2 | once | 16 | CASSGYQAGGGDTQYF | TGTGCCAGCAGTGGATATCAAGCGGGAGGAGGAGATACGCAGTATTTT
TRBJ1-2 | TRBV2 | - | - | 12 | CASHSGSSSYTF | TGTGCCAGCCATTCAGGGTCTTCGAGCTACACCTTC
TRBJ2-2 | TRBV5-1 | - | - | 16 | CASSLHPGESTGELFF | TGCGCCAGCAGCTTACATCCAGGGGAGAGCACCGGGGAGCTGTTTTTT
TRBJ2-1 | TRBV7-2 | - | - | 14 | CASGRGGVNNEQFF | TGTGCCAGTGGCAGGGGTGGGGTGAACAATGAGCAGTTCTTC